This TCR beta chain originates from a study of T cells expressing NK-cell markers. One entry per CDR3 protein, without DNA, is what TCRdb gives after re-calling the 5' RACE reads. This table holds under 500,000 distinct CDR3 sequences. Regarding the study as a whole: Of the CD8+ T cells in more than five donors, roughly 1.0-7.0% belonged to dominant NKG2C+ clonotypes.

The CDR3 consists of 18 residues. To note about this clonotype: Its specificity is unknown.

The origin of this receptor is a woman aged 18 to 75 in good health. The sequenced sample consisted of blood T cells: a sorted CD56 or NKG2C T cell subset, CD4+ or CD8+ T cells, or bulk PBMC T cells (not recorded which). V is TRBV23-1 and J is TRBJ2-4; checking the TCRdb D call of TRBD2 is not possible without DNA. TRBV23-1 is sorted into the ORF group, with uncertain function. The CDR3 loop is CASSQSGGRGLDKNIQYF.